This T cell receptor beta chain was profiled in a study of blood T cell repertoires in COVID-19. The wider study: Some COVID-19 samples were acute and others convalescent; all came from the United States, Italy and Spain. Sample material is recorded as cDNA or gDNA derived from T cells, B-cell-depleted T cells, or PBMCs.

Those enrolled in Seattle joined during active infection and were followed longitudinally afterward. The protocol was immunoSEQ multiplex PCR, while the TCRdb copy is restricted to in-frame clones and leaves out a portion. This sample has around 310,000 clones, with nearly 90% found just once. Germline CDR1 reads SGHTS; CDR2 reads YDEGEE. This CDR3 comprises 14 residues. The ends were cut back, 5 bases at V and 1 base at J, with 12 bases in the middle. The sample comprised peripheral blood. The sequence was collected from a woman aged 40 to 55 with COVID-19, enrolled during active disease. The chain has TRBV5-8 and TRBJ1-1; perhaps TRBD1 as D (5 bases). CDR3 in DNA: TGTGCCAGCAGGTACCGACAGCCGAACACTGAAGCTTTCTTT. As protein: CASRYRQPNTEAFF.